This T cell receptor beta chain was sequenced during a study of T cells in Graves' hyperthyroidism and ophthalmopathy. This clonotype was seen only a few times. Its antigen is as yet unknown. The CDR3 regions of TCR beta were amplified from RNA transcripts. First-round RT-PCR with HTBI primers amplified the TCR CDR3 region. TCRdb re-analysed the multiplex PCR reads in MiXCR, keeping a single row per CDR3 protein. The sample consists of roughly 300,000 distinct CDR3 sequences, about 15% of them appearing once. Study-level points and caveats: The blood repertoire included most of the expanded thyroid clonotypes above 0.001.

Calling Graves' hyperthyroidism stable meant ophthalmopathy did not progress within 18 months. CDR3 length: 18 residues. CDR1 and CDR2 (germline): WNHNN, SYGVQD (reference sequence). V shed 6 bases, J shed 4 bases, and the junction held 14 bases outside the gene matches. The receptor was isolated from a woman aged 25 to 39 with Graves' hyperthyroidism. The specimen sequenced was blood. The chain links TRBV10-1 to TRBJ2-2, with TRBD1 matching 10 bases. The CDR3 DNA reads TGCGCCAGCAGCGAATCCGGGACAGGGGTATCGGTCACCGGGGAGCTGTTTTTT. Its protein product is CASSESGTGVSVTGELFF.